A selection of T cell receptor beta chains follows, all from one sample in a study of a mutant IDH1 vaccine in newly diagnosed glioma. Antigens of these TCRs are unknown. Clones were read by immunoSEQ multiplex PCR, and TCRdb kept only the in-frame ones, dropping some. The data show roughly 40,000 clones, with 91% seen just once and around 2.5% held by the top ten. This material consisted of PBMCs, taken from a glioma patient whose treatment included an IDH1 peptide vaccine. These receptors were collected from a man aged 45-65 years with glioma. The CDR3 runs from the conserved cysteine through the conserved F or W. D genes are given only for firm matches. Size is stated for part of the rows, as once, few or many counts, or as a class when the clone is expanded.

TRBJ2-3 | - | - | TRBV5-1 | TGCGCCAGCAGCTTGGGATTCCTTACCGAAGATACGCAGTATTTT | CASSLGFLTEDTQYF
TRBJ2-1 | few | - | TRBV5-6 | TGTGCCAGCAGCTTCCCTGACAGGCTTTTCTCCTACAATGAGCAGTTCTTC | CASSFPDRLFSYNEQFF
TRBJ2-5 | - | - | TRBV2 | TGTGCCAGCAGCTTGGCAGAGACCCAGTACTTC | CASSLAETQYF
TRBJ1-2 | - | - | TRBV5-6 | TGTGCCAGCAGCTTGGGTTACGGGGGCGGAGACTATGGCTACACCTTC | CASSLGYGGGDYGYTF
TRBJ2-5 | - | TRBD2 | TRBV9 | TGTGCCAGCAGCGCCGGGACTAGCGGGAGAGTAAGGGTTGAGACCCAGTACTTC | CASSAGTSGRVRVETQYF
TRBJ1-2 | - | - | TRBV10-3 | TGTGCCATCAGTGGGTGGAGTGGCTATGGCTACACCTTC | CAISGWSGYGYTF
TRBJ2-7 | - | - | TRBV2 | TGTGCCAGCAGTGAAGAGTGGGGTCGGTACTTC | CASSEEWGRYF
TRBJ2-5 | - | - | TRBV5-1 | TGCGCCAGCAGCTTGATCAGGCAAGAGACCCAGTACTTC | CASSLIRQETQYF
TRBJ2-7 | few | - | TRBV11-3 | TGTGCCAGCAGCCGCGGGGAAGGTTTGGAGGAGCAGTACTTC | CASSRGEGLEEQYF
TRBJ1-4 | - | - | TRBV28 | TGTGCCAGCAGTTTTTCTGAAAAACTGTTTTTT | CASSFSEKLFF
TRBJ2-1 | - | TRBD2 | TRBV9 | TGTGCCAGCAGCGTTAGCGGGGCGGGCTATGAGCAGTTCTTC | CASSVSGAGYEQFF
TRBJ2-7 | - | - | TRBV4-3 | TGCGCCAGCAGCCAAGCCGTGGGGCCTCTGTCCTACGAGCAGTACTTC | CASSQAVGPLSYEQYF
TRBJ2-6 | - | - | TRBV7-9 | TGTGCCAGCAGCTTAGTGCCTGGGGCCAACGTCCTGACTTTC | CASSLVPGANVLTF
TRBJ2-7 | - | - | TRBV7-8 | TGTGCCAGCAGCCCGGTGGTCGTAGCCTACGAGCAGTACTTC | CASSPVVVAYEQYF
TRBJ2-7 | - | TRBD2 | TRBV6-4 | TGTGCCAGCAGTCCTCAAGCGGGAGTCTCCGGCGAGCAGTACTTC | CASSPQAGVSGEQYF
TRBJ2-7 | - | TRBD1 | TRBV4-2 | TGTGCCAGCAGCCTCCTCACCTCCGGGACAGGGGGTACCTACGAGCAGTACTTC | CASSLLTSGTGGTYEQYF
TRBJ1-1 | - | - | TRBV27 | TGTGCCAGCAGTTTTGTGAGGCGGGACACTGAAGCTTTCTTT | CASSFVRRDTEAFF
TRBJ2-7 | - | TRBD1 | TRBV4-1 | TGCGCCAGCAGCCAGGGGACAGGGGTCTACGAGCAGTACTTC | CASSQGTGVYEQYF
TRBJ1-1 | - | - | TRBV28 | TGTGCCAGCAGTCCCTCCCCCGCGGCGGCTTTCTTT | CASSPSPAAAFF
TRBJ1-5 | - | TRBD1 | TRBV28 | TGTGCCAGCAGCCACTACAGGGGAACGGGGCAGCCCCAGCATTTT | CASSHYRGTGQPQHF
TRBJ2-7 | - | - | TRBV7-2 | TGTGCCAGCAGCTTAGGGGCAGCGGCGGGCTACGAGCAGTACTTC | CASSLGAAAGYEQYF
TRBJ2-1 | - | - | TRBV6-5 | TGTGCCAGCAGTTACCTGCAAAAAAATGAGCAGTTCTTC | CASSYLQKNEQFF
TRBJ1-1 | - | - | TRBV6-1 | TGTGCCAGCCACCTTTACGGAACTAACACTGAAGCTTTCTTT | CASHLYGTNTEAFF
TRBJ2-1 | once | - | TRBV5-1 | TGCGCCAGCAGCTTGAACAGGGTAGGCAATGAGCAGTTCTTC | CASSLNRVGNEQFF
TRBJ2-5 | - | - | TRBV30 | TGTGCCTGTACCACTAAGCGTTTCGGCTCTAAAGGGGAGACCCAGTACTTC | CACTTKRFGSKGETQYF
TRBJ1-2 | - | TRBD1 | TRBV7-9 | TGTGCCAGCAGCCCAGGGGGCTTGGAGGGCTACACCTTC | CASSPGGLEGYTF
TRBJ2-1 | - | TRBD2 | TRBV7-2 | TGTGCCAGCAGCCCCACTAGCGGGGACTACAATGAGCAGTTCTTC | CASSPTSGDYNEQFF
TRBJ1-2 | - | TRBD1 | TRBV9 | TGTGCCAGCAGCGCGCGGGACAGCCCCAGCTATGGCTACACCTTC | CASSARDSPSYGYTF
TRBJ2-5 | - | - | TRBV11-2 | TGTGCCAGCAGCCGGGGCGTTCGGAGTCGGTTCCAAGAGACCCAGTACTTC | CASSRGVRSRFQETQYF
TRBJ1-6 | - | TRBD1 | TRBV11-3 | TGTGCCAGCAGCTCGGGACAGGGGAATTCACCCCTCCACTTT | CASSSGQGNSPLHF
TRBJ2-5 | - | TRBD2 | TRBV19 | TGTGCCAGTACCCCGACTAGCGGGGGGGTTCGAACCCAGTACTTC | CASTPTSGGVRTQYF
TRBJ2-1 | - | TRBD2 | TRBV27 | TGTGCCATCAAACCGGGACTAGCGCCCAGCTCCTACAATGAGCAGTTCTTC | CAIKPGLAPSSYNEQFF
TRBJ2-2 | once | - | TRBV18 | TGTGCCAGCTCACCAATTTTAGAAGACGCCGGGGAGCTGTTTTTT | CASSPILEDAGELFF
TRBJ1-1 | - | TRBD1 | TRBV19 | TGTGCCAGTAGTAGACACGGGACAGCTGAAGCTTTCTTT | CASSRHGTAEAFF
TRBJ1-3 | once | - | TRBV9 | TGTGCCAGCAGCGTAGGCGGCGGACTGAACTCTGGAAACACCATATATTTT | CASSVGGGLNSGNTIYF
TRBJ2-2 | - | - | TRBV5-1 | TGCGCCAGCAGCTTGAACCAGGGGATCGACACCGGGGAGCTGTTTTTT | CASSLNQGIDTGELFF
TRBJ2-3 | few | - | TRBV4-2 | TGTGCCAGCAGCCAAGATAGGAGCACAGATACGCAGTATTTT | CASSQDRSTDTQYF
TRBJ2-1 | few | - | TRBV30 | TGTGCCTGGAGTGCCGGACGAAGTGAGCAGTTCTTC | CAWSAGRSEQFF
TRBJ1-1 | once | - | TRBV27 | TGTGCCAGCAGCGAGTACTGGAGCACTGAAGCTTTCTTT | CASSEYWSTEAFF
TRBJ2-7 | - | TRBD2 | TRBV4-1 | TGCGCCAGCAGCCAAGGGGCTAGCGGGAGAGACGAGCAGTACTTC | CASSQGASGRDEQYF
TRBJ1-2 | - | TRBD1 | TRBV5-6 | TGTGCCAGCAGCCCTTCCGGGACAGTTTATGGCTACACCTTC | CASSPSGTVYGYTF
TRBJ2-3 | - | - | TRBV21-1 | TGTGCCAGCAGCAAAGACGCGAGCACAGATACGCAGTATTTT | CASSKDASTDTQYF
TRBJ1-1 | - | - | TRBV7-9 | TGTGCCAGCAGCGTCCAAGGGAAAACTGAAGCTTTCTTT | CASSVQGKTEAFF
TRBJ1-2 | - | - | TRBV29-1 | TGCAGCGTCTCTCACGGCAGGGGAGCTGACTATGGCTACACCTTC | CSVSHGRGADYGYTF
TRBJ1-1 | - | - | TRBV15 | TGTGCCACCAGCAGAGATTACACAGGGTTACCTGAAGCTTTCTTT | CATSRDYTGLPEAFF
TRBJ1-4 | few | TRBD1 | TRBV4-3 | TGCGCCAGCAGCTACACGACAGGGTGGGGTGAAAAACTGTTTTTT | CASSYTTGWGEKLFF
TRBJ1-2 | - | TRBD1 | TRBV5-4 | TGTGCCAGCAGCTCGGGACAGGGGGTCTATGGCTACACCTTC | CASSSGQGVYGYTF
TRBJ1-1 | - | - | TRBV11-2 | TGTGCCAGCGCCCAGCAGGGAAACACTGAAGCTTTCTTT | CASAQQGNTEAFF
TRBJ1-3 | - | - | TRBV6-5 | TGTGCCAGCAGCAGAGACAACTCTGGAAACACCATATATTTT | CASSRDNSGNTIYF
TRBJ1-5 | - | - | TRBV19 | TGTGCCAGTACCCTATTAGGTGTGAGGCAGCCCCAGCATTTT | CASTLLGVRQPQHF
TRBJ1-4 | - | - | TRBV28 | TGTGCCAGCAGTTTTTCGCCACTCACAACTAATGAAAAACTGTTTTTT | CASSFSPLTTNEKLFF
TRBJ2-1 | - | - | TRBV15 | TGTGCCACCAGCAGACAGATTTACAATGAGCAGTTCTTC | CATSRQIYNEQFF
TRBJ2-1 | - | - | TRBV4-1 | TGCGCCAGCAGCCCCACCCGGGGGACGTCTCCCCCGCATGAGCAGTTCTTC | CASSPTRGTSPPHEQFF
TRBJ2-2 | once | - | TRBV27 | TGTGCCAGCACGAAAAGGGTCAACACCGGGGAGCTGTTTTTT | CASTKRVNTGELFF
TRBJ1-2 | - | TRBD1 | TRBV28 | TGTGCCAGCACTCAGACCCAGGGACAGGCGACGAAAGGCTACACCTTC | CASTQTQGQATKGYTF
TRBJ2-7 | - | - | TRBV4-1 | TGCGCCAGCAGCCTACCGTCCCGACAGGTGAACTCCTACGAGCAGTACTTC | CASSLPSRQVNSYEQYF
TRBJ2-5 | - | TRBD1 | TRBV19 | TGTGCCAGTAGTCAGGACAGGGGGGGAGAGACCCAGTACTTC | CASSQDRGGETQYF
TRBJ2-3 | - | - | TRBV27 | TGTGCCAGCAGTCCTATCGGGGCAGATACGCAGTATTTT | CASSPIGADTQYF
TRBJ1-1 | - | - | TRBV19 | TGTGCCAGTCGTCCGGGGTGGCTGAACACTGAAGCTTTCTTT | CASRPGWLNTEAFF
TRBJ2-7 | - | - | TRBV5-4 | TGTGCCAGCAGCTTGCTGGGGCGGGACGAGCAGTACTTC | CASSLLGRDEQYF